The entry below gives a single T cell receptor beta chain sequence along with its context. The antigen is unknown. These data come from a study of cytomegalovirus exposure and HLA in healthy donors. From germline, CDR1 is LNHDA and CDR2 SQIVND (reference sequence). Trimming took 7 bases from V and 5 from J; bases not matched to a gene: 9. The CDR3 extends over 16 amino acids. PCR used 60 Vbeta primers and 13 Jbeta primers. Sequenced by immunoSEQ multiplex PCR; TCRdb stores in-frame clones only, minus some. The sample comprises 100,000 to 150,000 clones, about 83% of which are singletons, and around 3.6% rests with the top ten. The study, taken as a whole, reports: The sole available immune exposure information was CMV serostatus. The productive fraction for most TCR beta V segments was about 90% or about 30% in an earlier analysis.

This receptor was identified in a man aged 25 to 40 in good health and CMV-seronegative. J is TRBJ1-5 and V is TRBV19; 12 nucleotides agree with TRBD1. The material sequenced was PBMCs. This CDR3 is CASKTGTGGRYQPQHF. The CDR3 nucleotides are TGTGCCAGTAAAACTGGGACAGGGGGCAGGTATCAGCCCCAGCATTTT.